This passage covers 9 T cell receptor beta chains from one sample sequenced in a study of CD4 T cells in relation to SARS-CoV-2 and coronaviruses. Libraries were prepared by immunoSEQ multiplex PCR; TCRdb keeps only in-frame clonotypes and omits some of them. The profile shows about 38,000 clones, 82% of them singletons. Their antigens remain unidentified. Sequenced sample: naive CD4+ T cells from PBMCs, cultured in vitro. Documented subset: naive CD4+ T cells isolated by negative enrichment. Source of these receptors: an adult with COVID-19.

This sequence joins TRBV11-2 and TRBJ1-1; D possibly corresponds to TRBD1 (5 bases). Trimming cost V 0 bases and J 1 base, with 9 bases left between them. The CDR3 extends over 15 amino acids. Per germline, CDR1 SGHAT and CDR2 FQNNGV. The CDR3 protein is CASSLEAGPNTEAFF. CDR3 bases: TGTGCCAGCAGCTTAGAGGCGGGACCGAACACTGAAGCTTTCTTT.

This rearrangement joins TRBV2 to TRBJ2-3; TRBD1 or TRBD2 may be the D gene (5 bases each). The CDR3 is made up of 13 amino acids. V lost 8 bases to trimming and J lost 5 bases, with 14 bases between them. Germline values: CDR1 SNHLY, CDR2 FYNNEI. The CDR3 DNA follows: TGTGCCAGCCGAGCGGAAAGGGGAGATACGCAGTATTTT. Translated, it gives CASRAERGDTQYF.

The rearrangement joins TRBV7-3 to TRBJ1-2, with 9 bases matching TRBD1. CDR3 length: 15 amino acids. The germline gives CDR1 SGHTA, CDR2 FQGTGA. V trimming: 5 bases; J trimming: 3 bases; junction bases outside the gene matches: 7. In DNA form, the CDR3 reads TGTGCCAGCAGCCCCACAGGGGGCGCGTACTATGGCTACACCTTC. Residues: CASSPTGGAYYGYTF.

The rearrangement joins TRBV6-2 or TRBV6-3 to TRBJ2-3; no reliable D call. Per the germline V gene, CDR1 is MNHEY and CDR2 is SVGEGT. The CDR3 runs 13 residues. V was pared by 5 bases and J by 2 bases, with 8 bases between. In DNA form, the CDR3 reads TGTGCCAGCAGTCCCTATAACACAGATACGCAGTATTTT. Amino acid sequence: CASSPYNTDTQYF.

V usage is TRBV6-5 and J usage is TRBJ2-7; 7 bases map to TRBD1. The CDR3 totals 14 residues. With 6 bases clipped from V and 0 bases from J, the junction kept 5 bases outside the gene matches. Per germline, CDR1 MNHEY and CDR2 SVGAGI. CDR3 nucleotides: TGTGCCAGCAGCGCGACAGGGTTCTCCTACGAGCAGTACTTC. This gives the protein CASSATGFSYEQYF.

V gene TRBV6-1 combines with J gene TRBJ1-2; D possibly corresponds to TRBD1 (5 bases). Looked up from germline, CDR1 is MNHNS and CDR2 is SASEGT. This CDR3 comprises 14 residues. The V end lost 2 bases, the J end lost 8 bases, and 15 bases lay between the germline ends. The DNA of the CDR3 is TGTGCCAGCAGTGAACTGTCTCAGGGAAACGGCTACACCTTC. It yields the protein CASSELSQGNGYTF.

By share, this clone ranks as medium-sized. This CDR3 reads CASSEGQGTGELFF. The CDR3 DNA sequence: TGTGCCAGCAGTGAGGGACAGGGCACCGGGGAGCTGTTTTTT. The gene calls are TRBV6-4 and TRBJ2-2, with TRBD1 matching over 9 bases. This CDR3 has 14 amino acids. CDR1 and CDR2 from the germline V gene are MRHNA and SNTAGT. V lost 3 bases, J lost 4 bases, and 0 bases stayed unmatched.

V gene TRBV7-9 combines with J gene TRBJ1-2, with a tentative D call TRBD1 (5 bases). The CDR3 loop spans 16 amino acids. CDR1 is SEHNR, CDR2 FQNEAQ, per germline (reference sequence). V dropped 2 bases and J dropped 4 bases, with 17 bases sitting between them. Here the CDR3 DNA reads TGTGCCAGCAGCTTAAAACCCAGGGAATTGAGCTATGGCTACACCTTC. Protein: CASSLKPRELSYGYTF. Filled out from reference TRBV7-9 and TRBJ1-2, the complete variable domain reads DTGVSQNPRHKITKRGQNVTFRCDPISEHNRLYWYRQTLGQGPEFLTYFQNEAQLEKSRLLSDRFSAERPKGSFSTLEIQRTEQGDSAMYLCASSLKPRELSYGYTFGSGTRLTVV.

This clone was seen only a few times. The V call is TRBV2, the J call TRBJ2-3; D not resolved. V was trimmed by 6 bases and J by 2 bases, leaving 3 bases between them. This CDR3 comprises 11 residues. Looked up from germline, CDR1 is SNHLY and CDR2 is FYNNEI. The CDR3 DNA reads TGTGCCAGCAGCCTCACAGATACGCAGTATTTT. Protein product: CASSLTDTQYF. Full variable domain (outside the CDR3, taken from reference TRBV2 and TRBJ2-3): EPEVTQTPSHQVTQMGQEVILRCVPISNHLYFYWYRQILGQKVEFLVSFYNNEISEKSEIFDDQFSVERPDGSNFTLKIRSTKLEDSAMYFCASSLTDTQYFGPGTRLTVL.